This T cell receptor (beta chain) was found in a study of CD8+ T cells in alopecia areata. As the sequencing template, cDNA was produced by extracting RNA and reverse transcribing it. The method was immunoSEQ multiplex PCR; TCRdb's version includes in-frame clones alone and lacks a portion of them. This table has about 64,000 clones, 40% to 55% appearing once. Broader study findings: Patients showed less clear TCR sequence sharing than mice, possibly partly because of HLA diversity.

Treatment specified: oral pan-JAK inhibitor, 5-10 mg twice daily. This clone showed up just a few times. The antigen remains undetermined. Other DNA sequences within the sample encode an identical CDR3. The sequence came from a human donor with alopecia areata. Material: CD8+ T cells sorted from blood, obtained at approximately week 39, from a patient treated with tofacitinib.

This CDR3 reads CASSLAGQGYEQYF. The CDR3 DNA is TGTGCCAGCAGCTTAGCGGGACAGGGCTACGAGCAGTACTTC. This chain links TRBV7-9 with TRBJ2-7; 9 bases agree with TRBD1. Looked up from germline, CDR1 is SEHNR and CDR2 is FQNEAQ (reference sequence). CDR3 length: 14 amino acids. V shed 0 bases, J shed 3 bases, and the junction held 0 bases outside the gene matches.